This TCR beta chain derives from a study of CD8 T cells in Susac syndrome (dated by TCRdb to about 2019). The study in broad terms: Of the Susac syndrome patients who were sequenced, under 10 were in clinical remission while about 6 had clinically active disease. Susac syndrome patients were therapy-naive, on corticosteroids (some also receiving IVIg), or on IVIg alone at blood withdrawal. The study used repertoire sequencing to test whether antigen drove CD8+ T cell activation and differentiation in Susac syndrome. General study outcomes and caveats: The CD4+ T cell repertoire of patients with Susac syndrome showed no detectable clonal expansion. The number of individuals in the TCR sequencing and HLA analysis was recognized as being relatively small.

RNA was extracted with the RNeasy kit and about 0.5 to 1 ug was reverse transcribed using random hexamers. The immunoSEQ multiplex PCR assay, which covers 54 Vbeta and 13 Jbeta segments, was used to amplify TCR beta CDR3 regions. To correct PCR amplification bias, a synthetic template baseline was used for both primer optimization and computational correction. In the original analysis: Reads were annotated to V, D and J genes according to IMGT and were analyzed with immunoSEQ Analyzer, with only productive sequences retained. Clonality was calculated as one minus the Shannon entropy normalized by log2 of the number of productive unique sequences. For each patient and control, public and private clones were evaluated among the 100 most prevalent clones. Clones were defined as Susac-specific when absent from the healthy and MS cohorts, from over a thousand published viral clones and from other ImmuneACCESS disease sequences. TCRdb passed the public sequencing reads through fastp at Q25 and MiXCR, retaining productive beta sequences. Merged by CDR3 protein, the rows form single entries marked with the most common genes and DNA. These V and J calls are TCRdb output, not the study's own analysis. In this sample the table shows about 150,000 distinct CDR3 sequences, approximately 95% of which occur a single time. The biggest ten clones account for around 0.15% of the sample.

The CDR3 goes from the cysteine to the phenylalanine over 15 residues. The retained sequence is limited to the CDR3, 45 bases, with the frame set at the first base. The CDR1 and CDR2 encoded by the germline V gene (reference sequence) are DFQATT and SNEGSKA. Trimming accounts for 3 bases at V and 0 bases at J, while the number of junction bases matched to no gene is 2. On this clonotype itself: It has no known antigen specificity. Per-nucleotide qualities are absent, and no much larger clonotype sits a single base away.

Peripheral blood CD8+ and CD4+ T cells from healthy donors, Susac syndrome patients and multiple sclerosis patients were profiled by high-throughput TCR beta sequencing. The Susac syndrome patients fulfilled recently defined diagnostic criteria for definite or probable disease. CD8+ TEMRA cells were enriched by FACS, while bulk CD8+ and CD4+ T cells were purified by magnetic negative isolation. Blood was drawn into EDTA tubes, processed within 24 hours, and PBMCs were isolated by density gradient centrifugation. PBMCs intended for TCR sequencing were frozen in liquid nitrogen and were later thawed in a 37 degrees C water bath. A purity of at least 90% was achieved for sorted or isolated CD4+, CD8+ and CD8+ TEMRA cells.

In this chain, TRBV20-1 is recombined with TRBJ2-1; 10 of the junction bases match TRBD2. The sequence was obtained from a human donor with Susac syndrome. The sample was CD4+ T cells from PBMCs. The encoded CDR3 is CSARRTSGSYNEQFF. The DNA reads TGCAGTGCTAGGAGGACTAGCGGCTCCTACAATGAGCAGTTCTTC.